The present T cell receptor (beta chain) was sequenced within a study of Ad26.COV2.S vaccination and SARS-CoV-2 variants. Points from the study as a whole: Spike-specific responses of CD8+ and CD4+ T cells were reported to display substantial breadth after vaccination. Total T cell responses, in the TCR breadth and depth analyses, may have been underestimated.

Stated treatment: roughly 18 received Ad26.COV2.S at low or high dose, single or two shots; 5 received placebo; per-sample allocation not given. Collection of the samples took place on day 63 after the first injection of vaccine or placebo. This clone was seen a few times. Its antigen is as yet unknown. TCRdb's copy holds only in-frame clones and misses some; the assay was immunoSEQ multiplex PCR. The sample records 300,000 to 450,000 clones, about 88% being singletons. The source was peripheral blood, collected in a trial of Ad26.COV2.S vaccine versus placebo. This TCR was sampled from a person aged 18-65 years who received the Ad26.COV2.S COVID-19 vaccine or a placebo.

CDR3 residues: CATARGQGSYEQYF. Here the CDR3 DNA reads TGTGCCACCGCCCGGGGGCAGGGTTCCTACGAGCAGTACTTC. V is TRBV3-1 (or the pseudogene TRBV3-2) and J is TRBJ2-7, with D perhaps TRBD1 or TRBD2 (6 bases each). Germline V gives CDR1 LGHDT, CDR2 YNNKEL (reference sequence). The CDR3 length is 14 residues. The ends were cut back, 10 bases at V and 1 base at J, with 17 bases in the middle.